This paragraph covers one TCR beta chain sequence. This clonotype was counted at least ten times. This clone's antigen is unknown. The record has no base qualities; no much larger clone is one base away. Trimming at the junction amounts to 3 bases on V and 9 bases on J, and the germline ends lie 7 bases apart. CDR3 length: 11 amino acids, cysteine to phenylalanine. Only the CDR3 part of the read is kept: 33 bases, read in frame from the first base. The germline V gene (reference sequence) supplies CDR1 PRHDT and CDR2 FYEKMQ. This sample was included in a study of beta chain bispecific antibodies for T cell cancers (dated by TCRdb to the early 2020s). In the study overall: T cells from healthy donors were cocultured with T cell leukemia lines in the presence of bispecific antibodies, after which the depletion of each TRBV family was measured by TRBV sequencing of the surviving cells. Jurkat cells expressed surface TRBV12 (TRBV12-3), and HPB-ALL cells expressed surface TRBV5-5. Results and caveats for the whole study, not just this receptor: Relative to anti-CD19, anti-TRBV12 exposure cut the share of total TRBV signal from TRBV12-3 by around 99%, while TRBV12-4 dropped by about 35%, which was not significant. Apart from the targeted and closely related genes, all other TRBV family members appeared to be unaffected by the TRBV-directed bispecific antibodies. Each sequenced sample mixed leukemia cell line cells with normal T cells, and most targeted TRBV signal came from the leukemia cells rather than normal T cells. Cross-reactivity of the anti-TRBV5-5 antibody with TRBV5-6 was attributed to high sequence similarity between the two genes.

Unique molecular identifier barcodes were incorporated into the libraries and were used for clonotype quantification. Qiagen AllPrep DNA/RNA Micro kits were used to isolate total RNA, and an Agilent TapeStation was used to check RNA quality. TCR beta libraries were constructed by 5' RACE, in which cDNA synthesis was followed by two PCR steps with TCR beta constant-region gene-specific primers. An Illumina MiSeq platform was used to sequence the TCR beta libraries. The original methods were these. MIGEC, MiXCR and VDJtools were used to process the reads. The frequency of each clonotype was calculated as the fraction of all unique molecular identifiers in the sample that belonged to that clonotype. Nonfunctional TRBV genes listed as pseudogenes or open reading frames in IMGT, such as TRBV1, TRBV12-1 and TRBV21, were excluded. Using fastp at Q25 and MiXCR, TCRdb reprocessed the public reads and kept productive beta chains. One record per CDR3 amino acid sequence lists the most common genes and DNA. TCRdb, not the authors, supplied the V and J calls. Present in this sample are 20,000 to 25,000 distinct CDR3 sequences, about 2% of which were seen just once. The ten top clones hold around 5.2% of the sample.

The treatment or condition label here, explained by the study, means: alpha-V12: anti-TRBV12 scFv linked to anti-CD3 scFv. T cells were expanded from blood mononuclear cells for 3 to 4 days with either the anti-CD3 antibody OKT3 or CD3/CD28 Dynabeads. The anti-TRBV12 bispecific sample came from a coculture of Jurkat leukemia cells with normal T cells, compared against an anti-CD19 bispecific control coculture. The culture conditions for expanded T cells were RPMI 1640 plus 10% fetal bovine serum, recombinant human IL-2 (approximately 100 IU/ml) and IL-7 (approximately 5.2 ng/ml). Cocultures combined some 5 x 10^4 normal T cells with some 5 x 10^4 target cells and bispecific antibody in about 98 ul, incubated 17 hours at 37°C. Each bispecific antibody consisted of two single-chain variable fragments expressed in a single-chain diabody format with a His tag. Effector T cells came from healthy human donors; peripheral blood mononuclear cells were isolated from leukapheresis samples by Ficoll density gradient centrifugation.

The receptor was derived from a human donor in good health. Some clones in this sample may be carry-over from other donors' samples. This sample comprised healthy donor T cells cultured with leukemia cells, obtained from a culture containing a bispecific antibody targeting TCR Vbeta12. This sequence uses TRBV13 and TRBJ2-3; no D segment can be confidently identified. Here the CDR3 is given as CASSLSGTQYF. The nucleotide sequence reads as follows: TGTGCCAGCAGCTTGTCTGGGACGCAGTATTTT.